The following is a T cell receptor (beta chain) sequence with its context. Original methodology: By means of reference gene primer amplification, nucleated cell counts were estimated. Sequenced by immunoSEQ multiplex PCR; TCRdb stores in-frame clones only, minus some. V, J and clone size reflect that table, while D and trimming were determined from the DNA. This sample has 200,000 to 250,000 clones, with approximately 91% found just once. The data were taken from a study of blood T cell repertoires in COVID-19. Across the whole study: Acute-phase and convalescent COVID-19 samples originated in the United States, Italy and Spain. PBMCs, B-cell-depleted T cells, or T cells provided the cDNA or gDNA that made up the material.

The CDR3 sequence is 15 residues long. The V segment lost 3 bases and the J segment 0 bases; nucleotides outside the gene matches: 4. Germline loops: CDR1 SGHTA, CDR2 FQGTGA. This TCR was recovered from a woman aged 40 to 55 with acute or convalescent COVID-19. Material: peripheral blood. V and J are TRBV7-3 and TRBJ2-7, with 8 bases matching TRBD1. For the CDR3, the DNA is TGTGCCAGCAGCTTCCGACAGGGGAGCTCCTACGAGCAGTACGTC. This codes for CASSFRQGSSYEQYV.